This entry lists 30 T cell receptor beta chains sequenced from one sample in a study of identical twins. TCRdb re-derived calls from the 5' RACE reads in MiXCR, one entry per CDR3 protein. This table holds under 800,000 distinct CDR3 sequences, over 20% found once. The sample was also linked to a second study, of T cells expressing NK-cell markers.

The sample was PBMCs. The receptors derive from a young woman in good health.

This clonotype appeared a few times. The J gene is TRBJ1-1, the V gene TRBV15; D is ambiguous. In germline, CDR1 is LNHNV, CDR2 YYDKDF (reference sequence). Deletions cut 4 bases from V and 4 bases from J, with 7 bases between. This CDR3 comprises 12 residues. CDR3 coding DNA: TGTGCCACCAGCAATCTGGGCACTGAAGCTTTCTTT. It encodes CATSNLGTEAFF.

This clonotype was picked up a small number of times. The rearrangement joins TRBV12-3 or TRBV12-4 to TRBJ1-4; 8 bases align to TRBD1. The CDR3 runs 11 residues. V shed 10 bases, J shed 12 bases, and the junction held 7 bases outside the gene matches. CDR3: CATGQGSELFF. The CDR3 nucleotides read TGTGCCACCGGACAGGGATCGGAACTGTTTTTT.

This clonotype occurred a few times. CDR3 DNA: TGTGCCAGCAGTTCTACCCCCCGGGGGGGCCTGGTCGGGGAGCTGTTTTTT. This gives the protein CASSSTPRGGLVGELFF. The rearrangement links TRBV6-2 or TRBV6-3 to TRBJ2-2; 8 positions match TRBD2. V gave up 4 bases and J gave up 7 bases; unmatched junction bases: 14. There are 17 residues in the CDR3. The germline CDR1 and CDR2 sequences are MNHEY and SVGEGT.

In its sample, this clonotype was seen a few times. Here the CDR3 reads CASSQARHHGYTF. The CDR3 DNA reads TGTGCCAGCAGCCAGGCCCGGCACCATGGCTACACCTTC. The V gene is TRBV12-3 or TRBV12-4, the J gene TRBJ1-2; no clear D gene. This CDR3 region has 13 residues. V was cut by 6 bases and J by 6 bases, with 14 bases left in between.

As to this clonotype: A much bigger clone sits one base away, suggesting this may be a read error. Since no conserved phenylalanine or tryptophan closes the CDR3, a read error is the likely cause. The rearrangement links TRBV5-6 to TRBJ2-7, with D hard to call. Germline CDR1 and CDR2: SGHDT and YYEEEE. CDR3 size: 11 residues. V gave up 3 bases and J gave up 4 bases, with 5 bases separating them. CDR3 in amino acids: CASSSEYEQYL. The CDR3 DNA sequence: TGTGCCAGCAGCTCCGAGTACGAGCAGTACCTC.

This clonotype has a count of ten or more. V gene TRBV6-6 combines with J gene TRBJ2-2, with unresolved D. Per the germline V gene, CDR1 is MNHNY and CDR2 is SVGAGI (reference sequence). This CDR3 is 13 amino acids long. Trimming cost V 2 bases and J 1 base, with 2 bases left between them. The CDR3 spells CASSYVNTGELFF. The CDR3, as DNA: TGTGCCAGCAGTTACGTGAACACCGGGGAGCTGTTTTTT.

The chain couples TRBV6-1 to TRBJ1-1; 7 bases line up with TRBD1. J lost 0 bases, V lost 6 bases, and 7 bases had no gene match. The CDR3 is 15 amino acids. CDR1 is MNHNS and CDR2 is SASEGT in the germline V gene. The CDR3 DNA is TGTGCCAGCAGCGGACAGGCCCTCATGAACACTGAAGCTTTCTTT. Protein product: CASSGQALMNTEAFF.

The rearrangement links TRBV2 to TRBJ2-7, with 8 bases that match TRBD1. The germline V gene encodes CDR1 SNHLY and CDR2 FYNNEI. There are 15 residues in the CDR3. V lost 6 bases and J lost 4; bases outside the gene matches: 11. The CDR3 loop reads CASRHGTGLIYEQYF. CDR3 sequence (DNA): TGTGCCAGCAGACACGGGACAGGTCTAATATACGAGCAGTACTTC.

About this clonotype: Germline and junction disagree at one end, which may indicate a read error. The CDR3 nucleotides read TGCGCCAGCAGCTTGGCGGGACCCCAATACTTC. Translation: CASSLAGPQYF. The rearrangement joins TRBV5-1 to TRBJ2-5; D is tentatively TRBD1 or TRBD2 (5 bases each). The CDR3 consists of 11 residues. Germline values: CDR1 SGHRS, CDR2 YFSETQ.

This clonotype was seen more than once but under ten times. The chain employs TRBV6-1 and TRBJ2-7; no firm D call. CDR1 MNHNS and CDR2 SASEGT come from the germline V gene. The V gene lost 7 bases and the J gene lost 0 bases, with 16 bases spanning the gap. The CDR3 loop spans 15 amino acids. Here the CDR3 DNA reads TGTGCCAGCAATCCCACAAGCGAACTCTCCTACGAGCAGTACTTC. Its translation: CASNPTSELSYEQYF.

This clonotype was detected only a few times. The V and J genes are TRBV19 and TRBJ1-5, with 7 nucleotides matching TRBD1. V lost 5 bases and J lost 4; bases outside the gene matches: 5. Germline V gene sequence: CDR1 LNHDA, CDR2 SQIVND (reference sequence). The CDR3 sequence is 14 residues long. CDR3: CASSPGQKNQPQHF. In DNA, the CDR3 is TGTGCCAGTAGTCCGGGACAGAAGAATCAGCCCCAGCATTTT.

In this sample, this clonotype turned up a few times. The V call is TRBV4-3, the J call TRBJ2-7, with a tentative D call TRBD2 (5 bases). Germline CDR1 is LGHNA and CDR2 is YSLEER. The CDR3 is made up of 14 amino acids. V was pared by 0 bases and J by 7 bases, with 13 bases between. CDR3 region: CASSQDAGLREQYF. The CDR3 DNA sequence: TGCGCCAGCAGCCAAGACGCGGGCCTACGAGAGCAGTACTTC.

There are many counts of this clonotype. The rearrangement joins TRBV20-1 to TRBJ2-7; D possibly corresponds to TRBD1 (6 bases). CDR1 is DFQATT and CDR2 is SNEGSKA in the germline V gene (reference sequence). The CDR3 is 11 residues long. V lost 5 bases and J 4 bases, leaving 9 bases between the germline ends. The CDR3 DNA reads TGCAGTGCTCAACAGGGATACGAGCAGTACTTC. It encodes CSAQQGYEQYF.

The CDR3 region is CASSPPGIHGYTF. The CDR3 nucleotides are TGTGCCAGCAGCCCGCCAGGGATCCATGGCTACACCTTC. This chain joins TRBV6-1 and TRBJ1-2, with a possible D match to TRBD1 (5 bases). Germline V CDR1 and CDR2: MNHNS, SASEGT. V was trimmed by 6 bases and J by 6 bases, leaving 14 bases between them. CDR3 length: 13 residues.

The V and J genes are TRBV9 and TRBJ2-6, with D unclear. Germline V gene sequence: CDR1 SGDLS, CDR2 YYNGEE. The CDR3 is made up of 16 amino acids. Deletions cut 3 bases from V and 0 bases from J, with 10 bases between. CDR3 bases: TGTGCCAGCAGCGGGATAGAGAGCTCTGGGGCCAACGTCCTGACTTTC. Translating it yields CASSGIESSGANVLTF.

This clonotype was counted a few times. This chain connects TRBV5-1 to TRBJ2-5; D remains unclear. The CDR3 has 17 residues. Germline lookup yields CDR1 SGHRS and CDR2 YFSETQ. Trimming took 7 bases from V and 0 from J, leaving 22 bases between them. The CDR3 reads CASPDGRQGKNQETQYF. The DNA of the CDR3 is TGCGCCAGCCCCGACGGGCGCCAAGGAAAAAACCAAGAGACCCAGTACTTC.

V is TRBV20-1 and J is TRBJ2-7, with D possibly TRBD1 on 7 matching bases. Trimming removed 6 bases at V and 0 bases at J, with 21 bases between. The germline CDR1 and CDR2 sequences are DFQATT and SNEGSKA (reference sequence). This CDR3 region has 16 residues. This chain's CDR3 is CSATPRGAGGSYEQYF. DNA of the CDR3: TGCAGTGCAACGCCCAGGGGGGCCGGGGGCTCCTACGAGCAGTACTTC.

This clonotype has only a few counts. This chain joins TRBV9 and TRBJ1-4; D might be TRBD1 (5 bases). Germline V gives CDR1 SGDLS, CDR2 YYNGEE. This CDR3 contains 16 residues. Trimming took 1 base from V and 10 from J, leaving 20 bases between them. The DNA of the CDR3 is TGTGCCAGCAGCGTATCCAAAACCTTGACCGGGGGAAAACTGTTTTTT. It is translated as CASSVSKTLTGGKLFF.

This clonotype was detected only a few times. The chain combines TRBV10-1 with TRBJ2-7; no reliable D call. The CDR3 sequence is 15 residues long. The V end was cut by 3 bases, the J end by 2 bases, with 14 bases between. Per germline, CDR1 WNHNN and CDR2 SYGVQD (reference sequence). Here the CDR3 DNA reads TGCGCCAGCAGTGATTATGCGGACGGAGCCTACGAGCAGTACTTC. This translates into CASSDYADGAYEQYF.

This clonotype was observed a handful of times. The chain joins TRBV7-2 to TRBJ2-7; D possibly matches TRBD1 or TRBD2 (5 bases each). V was clipped by 3 bases and J by 5 bases, with 11 bases between them. The length of the CDR3 is 13 residues. In germline, CDR1 is SGHTA, CDR2 FQGNSA. As DNA, the CDR3 is TGTGCCAGCAGCTTTGGGGCCGGGGACGAGCAGTACTTC. Translated, it gives CASSFGAGDEQYF.

This chain links TRBV10-3 with TRBJ1-2; D gene ambiguous. The CDR3 runs to 11 residues. V gave up 7 bases and J gave up 3 bases, with 6 bases separating them. Per germline, CDR1 ENHRY and CDR2 SYGVKD. The CDR3 is CAIKGDYGYTF. DNA of the CDR3: TGTGCCATCAAGGGCGACTATGGCTACACCTTC.

This clonotype showed up just a few times. The V call is TRBV20-1, the J call TRBJ2-6; D unclear. V lost 0 bases, J lost 4 bases, and 13 bases lay in between. Germline assignment: CDR1 DFQATT and CDR2 SNEGSKA (reference sequence). The CDR3 is 16 amino acids. The CDR3 here is CSARDSRNLGANVLTF. As DNA, the CDR3 is TGCAGTGCTAGAGATTCCCGGAATCTGGGGGCCAACGTCCTGACTTTC.

The chain couples TRBV9 to TRBJ2-5; D might be TRBD1 (6 bases). Trimming stripped 1 base from V and 1 base from J, with 8 bases between. The CDR3 totals 14 residues. Germline CDR1 is SGDLS and CDR2 is YYNGEE. This chain's CDR3 is CASSVSRGQETQYF. CDR3 bases: TGTGCCAGCAGCGTAAGCAGGGGCCAAGAGACCCAGTACTTC.

Of note for this clonotype: The junction differs from germline at one of its ends, possibly a read error. This chain joins TRBV12-3 or TRBV12-4 and TRBJ2-5; possibly TRBD1 for D (5 bases). This CDR3 is built from 18 residues. The CDR3 here is CACSLGVFGVSPEETQYF. The CDR3 DNA is TGTGCCTGCAGTCTAGGGGTTTTTGGGGTCAGCCCTGAAGAGACCCAGTACTTC.

This clonotype was found a few times. The chain is built from TRBV11-2 and TRBJ2-1, with D perhaps TRBD2 (6 bases). Germline V lookup: CDR1 SGHAT, CDR2 FQNNGV. The length of the CDR3 is 13 residues. Trimming took off 5 bases at V and 5 bases at J, with 10 bases between the two ends. As DNA, the CDR3 is TGTGCCAGCAGCATGGGACTGAACAATGAGCAGTTCTTC. Translated, it gives CASSMGLNNEQFF. Filled out from reference TRBV11-2 and TRBJ2-1, the complete variable domain reads EAGVAQSPRYKIIEKRQSVAFWCNPISGHATLYWYQQILGQGPKLLIQFQNNGVVDDSQLPKDRFSAERLKGVDSTLKIQPAKLEDSAVYLCASSMGLNNEQFFGPGTRLTVL.

The chain combines TRBV29-1 with TRBJ2-1; D possibly corresponds to TRBD1 (5 bases). V was pared by 4 bases and J by 6 bases, with 10 bases between. This CDR3 region has 12 residues. Germline values: CDR1 SQVTM, CDR2 ANQGSEA. For the CDR3, the DNA is TGCAGCGTTGGGGTTAGGGGCAATGAGCAGTTCTTC. It encodes CSVGVRGNEQFF.

The chain employs TRBV7-2 and TRBJ2-7; 9 bases agree with TRBD2. The CDR3 is 15 residues long. Germline V gives CDR1 SGHTA, CDR2 FQGNSA. V was pared by 3 bases and J by 2 bases, with 5 bases of the junction left unmatched. The CDR3 loop reads CASSFVSGRPYEQYF. The CDR3 region has the DNA TGTGCCAGCAGCTTCGTTAGCGGGAGACCCTACGAGCAGTACTTC.

A note on this clonotype: At one of its ends the junction is not consistent with the germline gene, which may arise from a read error. The rearrangement uses TRBV5-1 and TRBJ2-1; no clear D gene. The CDR3 spans 14 residues. Germline assignment: CDR1 SGHRS and CDR2 YFSETQ. CDR3 sequence: CASRLSGLDNEQFF. As DNA, the CDR3 is TGCGCCAGCCGCTTGTCGGGTTTAGACAATGAGCAGTTCTTC. Supplemented by reference TRBV5-1 and TRBJ2-1, the full variable domain reads KAGVTQTPRYLIKTRGQQVTLSCSPISGHRSVSWYQQTPGQGLQFLFEYFSETQRNKGNFPGRFSGRQFSNSRSEMNVSTLELGDSALYLCASRLSGLDNEQFFGPGTRLTVL.

This clonotype has a count of ten or more. The chain has TRBV10-3 and TRBJ2-1; D might be TRBD2 (6 bases). The CDR3 consists of 10 residues. Germline assignment: CDR1 ENHRY and CDR2 SYGVKD. The V end lost 10 bases, the J end lost 7 bases, and 8 bases lay between the germline ends. This CDR3 reads CANSGNEQFF. CDR3 sequence (DNA): TGTGCCAATAGCGGTAATGAGCAGTTCTTC.

V is TRBV5-1 and J is TRBJ1-1; D possibly corresponds to TRBD1 (6 bases). Trimming removed 0 bases at V and 3 bases at J, with 12 bases between. The CDR3 is made up of 15 amino acids. Germline CDR1 and CDR2: SGHRS and YFSETQ. The CDR3 here is CASSLASPGDTEAFF. Here the CDR3 DNA reads TGCGCCAGCAGCTTGGCCAGTCCAGGGGACACTGAAGCTTTCTTT. The full variable domain, its missing parts supplied by reference TRBV5-1 and TRBJ1-1, is KAGVTQTPRYLIKTRGQQVTLSCSPISGHRSVSWYQQTPGQGLQFLFEYFSETQRNKGNFPGRFSGRQFSNSRSEMNVSTLELGDSALYLCASSLASPGDTEAFFGQGTRLTVV.